This paragraph reports one T cell receptor (delta chain). In this sample, this clone turned up many times. No cognate antigen has been identified for it. Base qualities were left out, and no much larger clone turns up one base away. For bulk TCR repertoire analysis, Vgamma9/Vdelta2+ and Vdelta2-negative gammadelta T cell populations were isolated by flow sorting from peripheral blood mononuclear cells. This entry belongs to a study of γδ T cells in repeated Plasmodium falciparum infection (dated by TCRdb to the early 2020s). Regarding the study in general: The natural-infection arm enrolled Malian children exposed to intense seasonal malaria transmission, compared against age and gender matched Australian children. Four controlled human malaria infections were administered to about 5 malaria-naive U.S. adults over approximately 580 days by bites from P. falciparum NF54-infected Anopheles stephensi mosquitoes. Samples were collected from controlled-infection subjects at baseline, immediately before selected infections, and 21 days after each infection. Malian gammadelta TCR repertoires were analysed cross-sectionally during no-transmission periods and were analysed longitudinally across acute febrile malaria episodes. The study looked at how repeated Plasmodium falciparum infection shapes the human gammadelta T cell repertoire, using both natural infection in Mali and controlled human malaria infection. Broader findings and caveats from the paper: Analysis of inter-individual variability in gammadelta T cell responses was limited by the small size of the controlled-infection cohort. The Malian cohort was drawn from a small rural village made up mostly of one ethnic group, which limits generalizability. Waves of new clonotype selection in Vdelta2-negative, largely Vdelta1+, gammadelta TCR repertoires appeared to be driven by repeated controlled infections. A highly stable polyclonal repertoire over time and infection, with many inter-individual overlapping TCRgamma sequences, was shown by Vgamma9/Vdelta2+ TCR repertoires. Vdelta2-negative gammadelta TCR repertoires from Malian children appeared more clonally expanded, less diverse and less shared than those of Australian children.

After removal of 3 bases from V and 8 bases from J, the junction retains 20 bases not matched to a gene. Looking up the germline V gene yields CDR1 TSWWSYY and CDR2 QGS. Spanning cysteine to phenylalanine, the CDR3 consists of 18 amino acids. This entry keeps only the CDR3 DNA: 54 bases, framed from base 1. The receptor library was made with multiplex PCR. Sequencing used an Illumina MiSeq. From each sorted gammadelta T cell sample, both TCR gamma (TRG) and TCR delta (TRD) chains were sequenced. As for how the authors treated the data: The repertoire analyses drew on clonotype tree plots, the accumulated frequency of the top 20 clonotypes, and diversity index (DI) and D75 metrics. TCRdb called clones from the public reads with CATT, and repeated DNA sequences were later combined into one row. The V and J calls were not made by the authors but by TCRdb's processing. Here the sample has some 50,000 delta-chain clones; 1.6% occur a single time. The leading ten clones occupy 8.6% of the sample.

This sequence was found in a pool of human donors (malaria-infected and uninfected, not separated). The sequenced sample consisted of gamma-delta T cells from blood. The sequence is built from TRDV1 and TRDJ1, with 8 middle bases fitting TRDD2. The CDR3 here reads CALGDSLGLPITTLKLIF. At the DNA level, the sequence is TGTGCTCTTGGGGATTCCTTAGGCCTTCCTATCACGACTCTGAAACTCATCTTT.